Listed below are T cell receptor beta chains from one sample, sequenced in a study of blood T cell repertoires in COVID-19. The table came from immunoSEQ multiplex PCR; TCRdb's copy has only in-frame clones and leaves some out. This sample has around 400,000 clones, with about nine tenths found just once. The sequencing input was PBMCs or T cells enriched from blood (not recorded which). The receptors were gathered from a woman aged 40 to 49 who had been exposed to COVID-19. CDR3s include the opening cysteine and the closing phenylalanine or tryptophan. The order of the fields is V gene, clone size, D gene, J gene, CDR3 protein, CDR3 DNA. A D gene is named only where the DNA matches it firmly. Size tells how often a clone was seen (once, few, many) or the class of an expanded clone, and some rows leave it out.

>TRBV29-1|once|.|TRBJ2-5
CSLYTGVQETQYF
TGCAGCTTATATACAGGAGTCCAAGAGACCCAGTACTTC
>TRBV19|.|.|TRBJ1-1
CASSIVRQNTEAFF
TGTGCCAGTAGTATCGTAAGACAGAACACTGAAGCTTTCTTT
>TRBV5-1|.|.|TRBJ2-5
CASSIQGLQETQYF
TGCGCCAGCAGCATACAGGGACTACAAGAGACCCAGTACTTC
>TRBV4-1|.|.|TRBJ2-1
CASSQTANEYNEQFF
TGCGCCAGCAGCCAGACAGCGAACGAATACAATGAGCAGTTCTTC
>TRBV5-6|.|.|TRBJ2-7
CASSRVGEQYF
TGTGCCAGCAGCCGCGTCGGGGAGCAGTACTTC
>TRBV6-2/TRBV6-3|.|TRBD1|TRBJ2-1
CASSLRDSNEQFF
TGTGCCAGCAGCCTCCGGGACAGCAATGAGCAGTTCTTC
>TRBV5-1|once|.|TRBJ2-6
CASSAYQGTGANVLTF
TGCGCCAGCAGCGCCTACCAGGGGACCGGGGCCAACGTCCTGACTTTC
>TRBV9|.|.|TRBJ1-2
CASSVSGYGYTF
TGTGCCAGCAGCGTCAGCGGTTATGGCTACACCTTC
>TRBV19|.|.|TRBJ1-1
CASSQQINTEAFF
TGTGCCAGTAGTCAACAGATTAACACTGAAGCTTTCTTT
>TRBV3-1/TRBV3-2|.|TRBD1|TRBJ1-2
CASSQADRGHGYTF
TGTGCCAGCAGCCAAGCGGACAGGGGGCATGGCTACACCTTC
>TRBV3-1/TRBV3-2|.|TRBD1|TRBJ1-4
CASSLQTGINEKLFF
TGTGCCAGCAGCCTTCAGACAGGGATTAATGAAAAACTGTTTTTT